This entry lists 6 T cell receptor beta chains sequenced from one sample in a study of T cell responses to AZD1222 COVID-19 vaccine. Clones were sequenced by immunoSEQ multiplex PCR, and TCRdb holds only the in-frame ones, with some missing. Here the sample spans more than 60,000 clones, over 75% being singletons. The source material was peripheral blood, sampled 28 days after the second AZD1222 dose. The receptors come from an adult who received the AZD1222 COVID-19 vaccine.

The V call is TRBV7-3, the J call TRBJ1-2, with TRBD1 matching over 11 bases. V lost 5 bases to trimming and J lost 4 bases; unmatched junction nucleotides: 3. Germline V gene data show CDR1 as SGHTA and CDR2 as FQGTGA. The CDR3 covers 14 residues. Here the CDR3 DNA reads TGTGCCAGCAGCCCGGACAGGGGGCCCTATGGCTACACCTTC. Its translation: CASSPDRGPYGYTF.

The chain employs TRBV6-5 and TRBJ1-1; D gene unclear. Germline V gene data show CDR1 as MNHEY and CDR2 as SVGAGI. The CDR3 loop spans 13 amino acids. V was pared by 9 bases and J by 2 bases, with 13 bases between. The CDR3 loop reads CASSLTSNTEAFF. The CDR3 nucleotides read TGTGCCAGTTCGCTTACGAGCAACACTGAAGCTTTCTTT.

This chain uses TRBV7-9 with TRBJ2-7, with D hard to call. V lost 2 bases and J 2 bases, leaving 10 bases between the germline ends. The V gene's germline CDR1 is SEHNR and CDR2 FQNEAQ (reference sequence). The CDR3 contains 14 residues. CDR3 amino acids: CASSLSHNPYEQYF. For the CDR3, the DNA is TGTGCCAGCAGCTTAAGCCACAACCCCTACGAGCAGTACTTC. The full variable domain, its missing parts supplied by reference TRBV7-9 and TRBJ2-7, is DTGVSQNPRHKITKRGQNVTFRCDPISEHNRLYWYRQTLGQGPEFLTYFQNEAQLEKSRLLSDRFSAERPKGSFSTLEIQRTEQGDSAMYLCASSLSHNPYEQYFGPGTRLTVT.

This chain uses TRBV4-2 with TRBJ1-2, with D perhaps matching TRBD1 (6 bases). There are 16 residues in the CDR3. CDR1 is LGHNA, CDR2 YNFKEQ, per germline. V shed 4 bases and J shed 4 bases, with 19 bases lying between them. Here the CDR3 DNA reads TGTGCCAGCAGCCTCCTGGACAGTCCCTATGTCTATGGCTACACCTTC. Protein product: CASSLLDSPYVYGYTF.

The chain links TRBV7-9 to TRBJ1-1, with a weak D call TRBD1 (6 bases). This CDR3 has 14 residues. Germline CDR1 SEHNR, CDR2 FQNEAQ (reference sequence). Trimming removed 7 bases at V and 3 bases at J, with 15 bases between. The CDR3 loop is CASTIGGEDTEAFF. For the CDR3, the DNA is TGTGCCAGCACCATAGGGGGTGAGGACACTGAAGCTTTCTTT.

This clone was counted only a few times. The V gene is TRBV19, the J gene TRBJ2-7; the D gene is possibly TRBD1 (5 bases). Germline V lookup: CDR1 LNHDA, CDR2 SQIVND (reference sequence). The CDR3 length is 17 residues. V lost 6 bases and J 0 bases, leaving 21 bases between the germline ends. The chain's CDR3 is CASSDSITLDSSYEQYF. CDR3 nucleotides: TGTGCCAGTAGCGACTCCATTACCTTAGACAGCTCCTACGAGCAGTACTTC.